The clone carrying this T cell receptor beta chain was recorded many times. Its target is unknown. This record comes from a study of blood T cells in healthy people across ages. Findings of the study overall: In older individuals, TCR beta diversity per million T cells was lower, falling roughly linearly with age.

Between the trimmed V and J ends, which lost 3 bases and 4 bases, there was a span of 12 bases. The CDR3 has 15 residues. A second PCR, run for about 7 to 11 cycles, used a sample-barcoded 5' primer plus a J-beta primer mix. Every single cDNA molecule received a tag from a template-switch adaptor with 12 random nucleotides. One entry per CDR3 protein, called by TCRdb with MiXCR from the 5' RACE reads. The sample shows around 800,000 distinct CDR3 sequences, less than 60% of them seen only once. This rearrangement joins TRBV12-3 or TRBV12-4 to TRBJ2-2; the D is unclear. The receptor was isolated from an elderly man in good health. Sequenced material: blood. CDR3 protein: CASSFLEPSTGELFF. The CDR3 DNA is TGTGCCAGCAGTTTCCTAGAACCCTCCACCGGGGAGCTGTTTTTT.